This T cell receptor (beta chain) stems from a study of blood T cell repertoires in COVID-19 (dated by TCRdb to between 2020 and 2021). Regarding the complete study: The collaborator samples originated in the United States, Italy and Spain and spanned the acute and convalescent phases of COVID-19. The material from the prospective study consisted of cDNA or gDNA derived from T cells, B-cell-depleted T cells, or PBMCs. Deeply sampled blood TCRbeta repertoires from subjects exposed to, actively infected with, or recovered from COVID-19 were included in the dataset. The repertoires were released in a freely available public database meant as a resource for research on the immune response to SARS-CoV-2. Samples were obtained from the ongoing ImmuneRACE study (first 160 participants) and from about 1,300 subjects provided by 6 global collaborators. A de-identified subject ID, COVID-19 status, age in years and sex were almost always included in the sample metadata. HLA class I and class II types, where available, came from metadata supplied by the sample provider rather than from assay-based typing. General findings and caveats noted by the study authors: The quantity of clinical and demographic metadata differed by source and by participant and was supplied without curation.

One collaborating source in Seattle enrolled patients while the patients were actively infected and followed the patients over time throughout the course of disease. Collaborating institutions collected whole blood in K2EDTA tubes following their own protocols. For TCRbeta analysis, collaborators shipped samples as frozen whole blood, isolated PBMCs, or DNA extracted from either of those sample types. TCRbeta CDR3 regions were amplified from genomic DNA by means of the immunoSEQ Assay, a bias-controlled multiplex PCR. As for how the authors treated the data: The number of nucleated cells in each sample was estimated by amplification of reference gene primers within the assay. To quantify the absolute abundance of each unique TCRbeta CDR3 rearrangement, sequence reads were collapsed and filtered. For each sample, productive Simpson clonality was calculated by taking the square root of Simpson's diversity index across productive rearrangements. Imported from immuneACCESS, the table was reduced by TCRdb to in-frame sequences with V and J called. These copies leave out some clones; in studies compared against another copy, an unresolved V gene accounts for under half, and the cause of the remainder is not known. Clone size and V and J calls were adopted from that table, with D and trimming inferred from the DNA. The sample contains about 68,000 clones, approximately 90% of them found a single time. Of the sample, around 2.6% is held by the ten largest clones.

There are 13 amino acids in the CDR3, from cysteine to phenylalanine inclusive. Here the CDR3 DNA is all that survives: 39 bases in frame from base 1. At the junction V is shortened by 3 bases and J by 4 bases, with 9 bases in between. Looking up the germline V gene (reference sequence) yields CDR1 DFQATT and CDR2 SNEGSKA. On this clone: Which antigen it targets is not known. No clone much larger than this one lies a single base away; base qualities are absent.

The clonotype was recovered from a middle-aged man with COVID-19, enrolled during active disease. The chain is assembled from TRBV20-1 and TRBJ2-2; a tentative D match to TRBD2 spans 5 bases. Specimen: peripheral blood. The DNA sequence is as follows: TGCAGTGCTAGTCACGGGGTCACCGGGGAGCTGTTTTTT. Its protein is CSASHGVTGELFF.